These 17 T cell receptor beta chains came from one sample sequenced in a study of T-cell reconstitution after alpha-beta-depleted transplantation in children. TCRbeta library preparation incorporated unique molecular identifiers. TCRdb re-analysed the PCR reads in MiXCR, keeping a single row per CDR3 protein. The profile shows some 120,000 distinct CDR3 sequences, 10% to 13% of them singletons. The sequences come from PBMCs, collected before TCRalphabeta/CD19-depleted stem cell transplant. The receptor set was obtained from a boy between 2 and 15 years old with acute lymphoblastic leukemia, due to receive a stem cell transplant.

The gene calls are TRBV2 and TRBJ2-5; TRBD1 matches 8 bases. V was pared by 3 bases and J by 5 bases, with 8 bases of the junction left unmatched. The CDR3 is 15 amino acids. In germline, CDR1 is SNHLY, CDR2 FYNNEI. The CDR3 is CASSDRTGFGETQYF. CDR3 coding DNA: TGTGCCAGCAGTGATCGGACAGGGTTCGGTGAGACCCAGTACTTC. The whole variable domain, filled in from reference TRBV2 and TRBJ2-5, reads EPEVTQTPSHQVTQMGQEVILRCVPISNHLYFYWYRQILGQKVEFLVSFYNNEISEKSEIFDDQFSVERPDGSNFTLKIRSTKLEDSAMYFCASSDRTGFGETQYFGPGTRLLVL.

The V gene is TRBV7-7, the J gene TRBJ2-5; perhaps TRBD1 as D (6 bases). Trimming left V 5 bases short and J 4 bases short, with 23 bases between. Germline V gene data show CDR1 as SSHAT and CDR2 as FNYEAQ (reference sequence). The CDR3 contains 17 residues. The CDR3 spells CASSLSPPGASGETQYF. CDR3 nucleotide sequence: TGTGCCAGCAGCCTATCCCCGCCAGGGGCATCAGGAGAGACCCAGTACTTC.

This clonotype occurred many times. This chain joins TRBV20-1 and TRBJ1-2; D may be TRBD1 (6 bases). Germline V gives CDR1 DFQATT, CDR2 SNEGSKA (reference sequence). CDR3 length equals 14 residues. V was clipped by 4 bases and J by 13 bases, with 25 bases between them. The CDR3 reads CSANYPKDRTPSTF. DNA of the CDR3: TGCAGTGCTAACTATCCTAAGGACAGAACGCCTTCCACCTTC.

This clonotype was found a few times. The V and J genes are TRBV12-3 or TRBV12-4 and TRBJ1-1, with D unclear. The CDR3 is 14 residues long. The germline V and J ends were trimmed by 6 bases and 1 base, with 12 bases remaining between them. The CDR3 reads CASSQSSRNTEAFF. The CDR3 DNA reads as TGTGCCAGCAGCCAATCCTCTCGGAACACTGAAGCTTTCTTT.

This clonotype was seen repeatedly, ten times or more. The chain couples TRBV20-1 to TRBJ2-7; 11 bases line up with TRBD1. The V gene's germline CDR1 is DFQATT and CDR2 SNEGSKA (reference sequence). J was trimmed by 5 bases and V by 6 bases; bases with no gene match: 3. This CDR3 spans 12 amino acids. The CDR3 spells CSASGQGDEQYF. The CDR3 DNA reads TGCAGTGCGTCGGGACAGGGGGACGAGCAGTACTTC.

The chain recombines TRBV27 with TRBJ2-5; D gene unclear. The CDR3 runs to 13 residues. The V gene's germline CDR1 is MNHEY and CDR2 SMNVEV (reference sequence). Trimming took off 5 bases at V and 5 bases at J, with 12 bases between the two ends. The CDR3 region has the DNA TGTGCCAGCAGTCCCTTTAGGGCGGAGACCCAGTACTTC. It specifies CASSPFRAETQYF.

Of note for this clonotype: Just one base apart from a much larger clone, this may be a read error. No conserved phenylalanine or tryptophan is present at the end of the CDR3, so a read error is the likely explanation. The rearrangement joins TRBV6-1 to TRBJ1-5; perhaps TRBD1 as D (6 bases). Trimming pared 2 bases from V and 0 bases from J, leaving 23 bases between. This CDR3 has 20 residues. From germline, CDR1 is MNHNS and CDR2 SASEGT. The CDR3 is CASSEPSGQGIRYSNQPQHY. DNA for the CDR3: TGTGCCAGCAGTGAACCCTCCGGGCAGGGGATACGATATAGCAATCAGCCCCAGCATTAT.

This clonotype was seen at least ten times. This chain joins TRBV12-3 or TRBV12-4 and TRBJ2-3, with 8 bases fitting TRBD2. CDR3 length: 14 amino acids. V shed 8 bases and J 3 bases; nucleotides not matched to a gene: 7. The CDR3 DNA follows: TGTGCCAGCCGAGGGACTAGAAGGACAGATACGCAGTATTTT. Protein product: CASRGTRRTDTQYF.

This chain links TRBV20-1 with TRBJ2-3; 12 bases fit TRBD1. V dropped 6 bases and J dropped 7; count of bases not matched to a gene: 11. The germline V gene has CDR1 DFQATT and CDR2 SNEGSKA (reference sequence). The length of the CDR3 is 15 residues. The CDR3 coding sequence is TGCAGTGCCAACCCTGGGACAGGGGGCGCGTATACGCAGTATTTT. It encodes CSANPGTGGAYTQYF.

The sample holds a few counts of this clonotype. The chain combines TRBV5-6 with TRBJ2-1; 8 nucleotides line up with TRBD2. The V and J ends lost 3 bases and 4 bases, in that order; junction bases with no gene match: 12. This CDR3 spans 17 amino acids. The germline gives CDR1 SGHDT, CDR2 YYEEEE. As DNA, the CDR3 is TGTGCCAGCAGCTGGGGGTCTTCTAGCGGGTTTTACAATGAGCAGTTCTTC. It codes for CASSWGSSSGFYNEQFF.

This clonotype was counted a few times. The V gene is TRBV5-1, the J gene TRBJ1-4; no firm D call. This CDR3 is built from 16 residues. V was shortened by 4 bases and J by 3 bases, with 16 bases between the two germline ends. Germline V gives CDR1 SGHRS, CDR2 YFSETQ. The chain's CDR3 is CASSTDKRRSNEKLFF. The CDR3 nucleotides are TGCGCCAGCAGCACCGACAAGAGGCGTTCTAATGAAAAACTGTTTTTT.

This clonotype was seen at least ten times. The J gene is TRBJ2-5, the V gene TRBV7-6; TRBD2 matches at 7 bases. With V trimmed by 2 bases and J by 5 bases, 17 bases remained unmatched. This CDR3 region has 18 residues. Germline assignment: CDR1 SGHVS and CDR2 FNYEAQ. CDR3 sequence (DNA): TGTGCCAGCAGCTTAAGCGGGACCCGGGGATTGCGAAAGGAGACCCAGTACTTC. This sequence encodes CASSLSGTRGLRKETQYF.

The CDR3, as DNA: TGTGCCAGCAGTGAATTCCGGGACAGCTCCTACGAGCAGTACTTC. Amino acids: CASSEFRDSSYEQYF. The chain has TRBV25-1 and TRBJ2-7; 7 bases align to TRBD1. The CDR3 runs to 15 residues. Looked up from germline, CDR1 is MGHDK and CDR2 is SYGVNS. Germline trimming cut 1 base from V and 0 bases from J; bases unmatched to any gene: 3.

This clonotype was detected only a few times. The chain combines TRBV5-5 with TRBJ1-5, with a weak D call TRBD1 (6 bases). CDR1 and CDR2 from the germline V gene are SGHKS and YYEKEE (reference sequence). Trimming stripped 0 bases from V and 7 bases from J, with 17 bases between. CDR3 size: 16 residues. The CDR3 region is CASSLGGGQPNQPQHF. The CDR3 nucleotides are TGTGCCAGCAGCTTGGGGGGCGGACAGCCCAACCAGCCCCAGCATTTT. The variable domain in full, completed from reference TRBV5-5 and TRBJ1-5, reads DAGVTQSPTHLIKTRGQQVTLRCSPISGHKSVSWYQQVLGQGPQFIFQYYEKEERGRGNFPDRFSARQFPNYSSELNVNALLLGDSALYLCASSLGGGQPNQPQHFGDGTRLSIL.

The table lists this clonotype with many counts. The chain carries TRBV29-1 and TRBJ2-1, with D maybe TRBD2 (5 bases). Trimming shortened V by 7 bases and J by 10 bases, and 14 bases separated the two germline ends. CDR1 and CDR2 from the germline V gene are SQVTM and ANQGSEA. The length of the CDR3 is 11 residues. CDR3 DNA sequence: TGCAGCGCTGGAGGTAGCCAGGAGCAGTTCTTC. Residues: CSAGGSQEQFF.

This clonotype was observed a few times. V and J are TRBV20-1 and TRBJ2-4; D perhaps matches TRBD1 (5 bases). This CDR3 is built from 15 residues. The germline gives CDR1 DFQATT, CDR2 SNEGSKA (reference sequence). V was cut by 4 bases and J by 2 bases, with 15 bases left in between. This CDR3 reads CSATTDRDPKNIQYF. CDR3 in DNA: TGCAGTGCTACCACCGACAGAGACCCCAAAAACATTCAGTACTTC.

This rearrangement joins TRBV9 to TRBJ2-1; no definite D call. Germline loops: CDR1 SGDLS, CDR2 YYNGEE. Deletions cut 4 bases from V and 9 bases from J, with 8 bases between. The CDR3 totals 11 residues. In DNA, the CDR3 is TGTGCCAGCAGCCCCCAAGGTGAGCAGTTCTTC. This translates into CASSPQGEQFF.